What follows are 26 T cell receptor beta chains derived from one specimen sequenced in a study of post-analysis software for immune sequencing data. Study results and limitations: TRBV5-6, TRBV5-1 and TRBV20-1 belonged to a set of roughly 5 TRBV segments that were more frequent in patients than controls.

These receptors' antigens are unknown. Unique molecular identifiers were present in the TCR beta cDNA libraries. MiXCR, run by TCRdb on the PCR reads, gives a single entry per CDR3 protein. The sample holds 150,000 to 200,000 distinct CDR3 sequences, approximately 30% seen once. Sequenced: blood. These receptors were obtained from a girl aged 5-17 years with multiple sclerosis.

About this clonotype: Mismatch with germline at one junction end may stem from a read error. The J gene is TRBJ1-2, the V gene TRBV7-2; maybe TRBD1 (5 bases). This CDR3 region has 16 residues. Germline assignment: CDR1 SGHTA and CDR2 FQGNSA. CDR3 region: CASSLGGGEVIYGYIF. In DNA, the CDR3 is TGTGCCAGCAGCTTAGGTGGAGGGGAGGTGATCTATGGCTACATCTTC.

With regard to this clonotype: This sequence may be a read error, since a much larger clone differs from it by one base. V and J are TRBV7-2 and TRBJ1-6; TRBD1 might be the D (5 bases). The CDR3 is made up of 14 amino acids. Looked up from germline, CDR1 is SGHTA and CDR2 is FQGNSA. CDR3 in DNA: TGTGCCAGCAGCTTTCGAGGGGTTAATTCACCCCTCCGCTTT. Translating gives CASSFRGVNSPLRF. Drawing the rest from reference TRBV7-2 and TRBJ1-6, the complete variable domain is GAGVSQSPSNKVTEKGKDVELRCDPISGHTALYWYRQSLGQGLEFLIYFQGNSAPDKSGLPSDRFSAERTGGSVSTLTIQRTQQEDSAVYLCASSFRGVNSPLRFGNGTRLTVT.

Comments on this clonotype: The germline gene is not matched at one end of the junction; a read error may be the cause. V usage is TRBV7-2 and J usage is TRBJ1-5; TRBD1 is a possible D gene (6 bases). The CDR3 contains 16 residues. Per germline, CDR1 SGHTA and CDR2 FQGNSA. The CDR3 bases are TGTGCCAGCAGCTTAGTATGGGGGGCGGGAAATCGGCCCCAGCATTTT. This translates into CASSLVWGAGNRPQHF.

This clonotype has only a few counts. A much larger clone differs by one base, so this may be a read error. V and J are TRBV18 and TRBJ2-5, with 9 bases fitting TRBD2. V lost 3 bases and J lost 11; bases outside the gene matches: 16. CDR3 length: 16 amino acids. Germline V CDR1 and CDR2: KGHSH, LQKENI. The CDR3 is CASSPPSGVGGHEQYF. CDR3 nucleotide sequence: TGTGCCAGCTCACCTCCTAGCGGGGTCGGGGGCCATGAGCAGTACTTC.

This clonotype appeared many times. The chain uses TRBV20-1 and TRBJ2-7; D gene unclear. Germline V CDR1 and CDR2: DFQATT, SNEGSKA (reference sequence). The ends were cut back, 3 bases at V and 6 bases at J, with 21 bases in the middle. There are 15 residues in the CDR3. CDR3: CSARLGAGLSGEQYF. For the CDR3, the DNA is TGCAGTGCTAGGTTGGGTGCCGGTCTTTCCGGCGAGCAGTACTTC.

This clonotype was recorded many times. The V gene is TRBV5-1, the J gene TRBJ2-1, with 13 bases aligning to TRBD2. CDR1 is SGHRS and CDR2 is YFSETQ in the germline V gene. CDR3 length equals 15 residues. V gave up 4 bases and J gave up 6 bases; unmatched junction bases: 4. The CDR3, as DNA: TGCGCCAGCAGCGGACTAGCGGGAGTCGGCAATGAGCAGTTCTTC. Amino acid sequence: CASSGLAGVGNEQFF.

This clonotype has at least ten counts. The chain combines TRBV7-3 with TRBJ1-2; D gene ambiguous. CDR1 is SGHTA, CDR2 FQGTGA, per germline. Trimming took 5 bases from V and 0 from J, leaving 16 bases between them. The CDR3 contains 16 residues. The CDR3 here is CASSPAQILANYGYTF. The CDR3 coding sequence is TGTGCCAGCAGCCCAGCCCAGATACTAGCTAACTATGGCTACACCTTC.

On this clonotype itself: Being one base from a much bigger clone, this may be a read error. The V call is TRBV7-9, the J call TRBJ2-5; 7 bases are shared with TRBD2. The J call may be wrong; the DNA end is better matched by TRBJ2-7. Germline V CDR1 and CDR2: SEHNR, FQNEAQ (reference sequence). The CDR3 is 14 residues long. CDR3 DNA: TGTGCCAGCAGCGGACTAGTGGAGAACTACGAGCAGTACTTC. Protein: CASSGLVENYEQYF.

Of note for this clonotype: Germline is not matched at one junction end, which may reflect a read error. This chain joins TRBV13 and TRBJ2-5, with D unclear. This CDR3 spans 11 amino acids. Germline CDR1 PRHDT, CDR2 FYEKMQ (reference sequence). The CDR3 loop is CAGSSQETQYF. DNA for the CDR3: TGTGCCGGCAGCTCTCAAGAGACCCAGTACTTC.

This clonotype was recorded at least ten times. CDR3 coding DNA: TGTGCCAGCAGGTTCCGGGGGGATGAGCAGTTCTTC. Protein product: CASRFRGDEQFF. The chain employs TRBV6-6 and TRBJ2-1, with 7 bases that match TRBD2. The J segment lost 8 bases and the V segment lost 6 bases, leaving 4 bases of the junction unmatched. The length of the CDR3 is 12 residues. Germline CDR1 MNHNY, CDR2 SVGAGI (reference sequence).

This clonotype was recorded many times. The chain combines TRBV10-3 with TRBJ2-7, with D possibly being TRBD1 (5 bases). Germline CDR1 and CDR2: ENHRY and SYGVKD. Trimming took off 9 bases at V and 0 bases at J, with 9 bases between the two ends. The CDR3 is made up of 12 amino acids. The CDR3 nucleotides are TGTGCCATTGGGGCAGGCTCCTACGAGCAGTACTTC. Translating it yields CAIGAGSYEQYF.

A note on this clonotype: With a much larger clone just one base away, this may be a read error. This chain links TRBV10-3 with TRBJ2-5; D is possibly TRBD1 (6 bases). The germline V gene has CDR1 ENHRY and CDR2 SYGVKD. The CDR3 spans 15 residues. In DNA, the CDR3 is TGTGCCATCAGTGGTGCAGGGGATAACCAAGAGGCCCAGTACTTC. This codes for CAISGAGDNQEAQYF.

This clonotype was observed many times. Written as DNA, the CDR3 is TGTGCCAGCAGCCCTCTACAGGTTCTGGTGACTGGGGCCAACGTCCTGACTTTC. This translates into CASSPLQVLVTGANVLTF. The chain uses TRBV12-3 or TRBV12-4 and TRBJ2-6; D perhaps matches TRBD1 (5 bases). This CDR3 is 18 amino acids long. Trimming removed 6 bases at V and 2 bases at J, with 20 bases between.

This clonotype was counted at least ten times. V usage is TRBV5-1 and J usage is TRBJ2-7, with 8 bases lining up with TRBD1. The V gene's germline CDR1 is SGHRS and CDR2 YFSETQ. The CDR3 is 14 amino acids. The trim removed 4 bases at V and 7 bases at J, leaving 10 bases unmatched. The CDR3 nucleotides are TGCGCCAGCAGCGTCGTGCAGGGGGCTGGGGAGCAGTACTTC. It is translated as CASSVVQGAGEQYF.

The chain links TRBV10-3 to TRBJ2-2; 7 bases line up with TRBD2. From germline, CDR1 is ENHRY and CDR2 SYGVKD. With V trimmed by 8 bases and J by 5 bases, 11 bases remained unmatched. This CDR3 spans 15 amino acids. The CDR3 sequence: CAIGAGTMGTGELFF. The CDR3 DNA sequence: TGTGCCATCGGAGCCGGGACTATGGGGACCGGGGAGCTGTTTTTT.

In its sample, this clonotype was seen many times. The chain joins TRBV5-1 to TRBJ2-7; D may correspond to TRBD1 or TRBD2 (5 bases each). CDR3 length: 13 residues. Per germline, CDR1 SGHRS and CDR2 YFSETQ. The V end lost 1 base, the J end lost 6 bases, and 11 bases lay between the germline ends. The CDR3, as DNA: TGCGCCAGCAGCTTGACTGGGGGTCTCGAGCAGTACTTC. Protein: CASSLTGGLEQYF.

J is TRBJ1-1 and V is TRBV7-8; 7 bases fit TRBD1. Per germline, CDR1 SGHVS and CDR2 FQNEAQ. V lost 2 bases, J lost 1 base, and 7 bases stayed unmatched. The CDR3 is 16 residues long. The CDR3 nucleotides read TGTGCCAGCAGCTTAACGGGACAGAAACAGAACACTGAAGCTTTCTTT. It specifies CASSLTGQKQNTEAFF.

This clonotype was seen many times. The chain recombines TRBV10-3 with TRBJ2-5, with TRBD2 identical over 10 bases. The CDR3 runs 17 residues. V dropped 0 bases and J dropped 7; count of bases not matched to a gene: 11. Germline assignment: CDR1 ENHRY and CDR2 SYGVKD. The DNA for the CDR3 is TGTGCCATCAGTGAGTCAGGACTAGCGGAACGTTCTGGGACCCAGTACTTC. Translation: CAISESGLAERSGTQYF.

Regarding this clonotype: This may be a read error: a much more frequent sequence differs by one nucleotide. This sequence joins TRBV6-5 and TRBJ2-3; D possibly uses TRBD1 or TRBD2 (5 bases each). The CDR3 covers 12 residues. CDR1 is MNHEY, CDR2 SVGAGI, per germline. The CDR3 loop reads CVSSSEGDTQYF. The CDR3 nucleotides are TGTGTCAGCAGTTCCGAGGGGGATACGCAGTATTTT.

This chain links TRBV29-1 with TRBJ2-1; 12 nucleotides agree with TRBD2. CDR3 length: 13 residues. Trimming removed 6 bases from V and 4 bases from J; junction bases left unmatched: 1. The germline CDR1 and CDR2 sequences are SQVTM and ANQGSEA. As DNA, the CDR3 is TGCAGCGTGGGGACTAGCGGGTACAATGAGCAGTTCTTC. It specifies CSVGTSGYNEQFF.

This clonotype has a handful of counts. V is TRBV10-1 and J is TRBJ1-1; maybe TRBD1 (5 bases). Germline assignment: CDR1 WNHNN and CDR2 SYGVQD (reference sequence). CDR3 length: 14 residues. CDR3 in DNA: TGCGTCGGGGCATGGGGGTATTTTAACACTGAAGCTTTCTTT. As protein: CVGAWGYFNTEAFF.

This clonotype has just a few counts. The genes are TRBV11-2 and TRBJ1-1, with D maybe TRBD1 (5 bases). The CDR3 totals 14 residues. Trimming removed 5 bases at V and 4 bases at J, with 14 bases between. Per germline, CDR1 SGHAT and CDR2 FQNNGV. This CDR3 is CASSPPVGATEAFF. The CDR3 nucleotides are TGTGCCAGCAGCCCCCCGGTAGGGGCCACTGAAGCTTTCTTT.

About this clonotype: Possible read error: a much larger clone is one base away. This CDR3 reads CSARGPSNLTDTQYF. The CDR3 DNA follows: TGCAGTGCCCGGGGACCCAGCAACCTCACAGATACGCAGTATTTT. V and J are TRBV20-1 and TRBJ2-3, with D perhaps TRBD1 or TRBD2 (5 bases each). CDR1 is DFQATT, CDR2 SNEGSKA, per germline (reference sequence). This CDR3 is built from 15 residues. V dropped 6 bases and J dropped 2 bases, with 18 bases sitting between them.

The chain carries TRBV6-2 or TRBV6-3 and TRBJ1-5, with D uncertain. The CDR3 length is 15 residues. Per germline, CDR1 MNHEY and CDR2 SVGEGT. Deletions cut 2 bases from V and 2 bases from J, with 10 bases between. The CDR3 sequence: CASSYEGSGNQPQHF. In DNA, the CDR3 is TGTGCCAGCAGTTACGAAGGGTCGGGCAATCAGCCCCAGCATTTT.

The chain carries TRBV21-1 and TRBJ2-5; TRBD2 is the table's D call, not checked against the DNA. TRBV21-1 is a pseudogene locus. CDR3 size: 15 residues. The CDR3 spells CASSPSLAGEGEQYF. As DNA, the CDR3 is TGTGCCAGCAGCCCCTCTTTAGCGGGAGAAGGTGAGCAGTACTTC.

The chain employs TRBV6-1 and TRBJ1-4, with a possible D match to TRBD1 (6 bases). This CDR3 has 17 amino acids. The germline V gene encodes CDR1 MNHNS and CDR2 SASEGT. V lost 6 bases and J 7 bases, leaving 24 bases between the germline ends. The CDR3 reads CASSPRPTGSLAEKLFF. CDR3 coding DNA: TGTGCCAGCAGCCCGCGCCCGACAGGTTCGCTTGCTGAAAAACTGTTTTTT.